Each of the 27 T cell receptor beta chains below was sequenced from the same sample in a study of blood T cell repertoires in COVID-19. Libraries were prepared by immunoSEQ multiplex PCR; TCRdb keeps only in-frame clonotypes and omits some of them. The sample shows roughly 220,000 clones, 86% of them seen only once. The sequenced material came from peripheral blood. The receptor source for this set is a young man who had recovered from COVID-19.

For the CDR3, the DNA is TGCGCCAGCAGCTCATCACCAGGGGCGCAGGATGAAAAACTGTTTTTT. As protein: CASSSSPGAQDEKLFF. The V gene is TRBV5-1, the J gene TRBJ1-4; the D gene is possibly TRBD1 (6 bases). The CDR3 consists of 16 residues. Germline lookup yields CDR1 SGHRS and CDR2 YFSETQ. Between the trimmed V and J ends, which lost 3 bases and 6 bases, there was a span of 18 bases.

Written as DNA, the CDR3 is TGCGCCAGCAGCTGGGGGGGTTTCTCTGGAAACACCATATATTTT. It encodes CASSWGGFSGNTIYF. The chain uses TRBV5-1 and TRBJ1-3, with TRBD1 as a possible D gene (5 bases). Germline V lookup: CDR1 SGHRS, CDR2 YFSETQ. V gave up 3 bases and J gave up 0 bases, with 10 bases separating them. CDR3 size: 15 residues.

V is TRBV19 and J is TRBJ1-5, with a tentative D call TRBD1 (5 bases). Germline CDR1 is LNHDA and CDR2 is SQIVND (reference sequence). Trimming took off 6 bases at V and 0 bases at J, with 15 bases between the two ends. This CDR3 has 16 residues. CDR3 bases: TGTGCCAGTAGGACGAATTACAGGTATAGCAATCAGCCCCAGCATTTT. This encodes CASRTNYRYSNQPQHF. The variable domain in full, completed from reference TRBV19 and TRBJ1-5, reads DGGITQSPKYLFRKEGQNVTLSCEQNLNHDAMYWYRQDPGQGLRLIYYSQIVNDFQKGDIAEGYSVSREKKESFPLTVTSAQKNPTAFYLCASRTNYRYSNQPQHFGDGTRLSIL.

This clone was recorded once. CDR3 coding DNA: TGTGCCAGCAGTTTAGTGGCATTCCAGCATTTT. Translation gives CASSLVAFQHF. The V gene is TRBV12-3 or TRBV12-4, the J gene TRBJ1-5; D is undetermined. V was cut by 1 base and J by 12 bases, with 7 bases left in between. This CDR3 region has 11 residues.

This chain links TRBV30 with TRBJ1-5; TRBD1 matches at 9 bases. In germline, CDR1 is GTSNPN, CDR2 SVGIG (reference sequence). The CDR3 is 17 amino acids. V lost 7 bases and J lost 0; bases outside the gene matches: 13. CDR3 nucleotides: TGTGCCTCTACTCCCGGGACAGGGCACAATAGCAATCAGCCCCAGCATTTT. It specifies CASTPGTGHNSNQPQHF.

The DNA for the CDR3 is TGCGCCAGCAGCTTGGACAATTCAAACACTGAAGCTTTCTTT. This codes for CASSLDNSNTEAFF. The rearrangement links TRBV5-1 to TRBJ1-1; D uncertain. Trimming left V 0 bases short and J 2 bases short, with 8 bases between. CDR1 and CDR2 (germline): SGHRS, YFSETQ. The CDR3 consists of 14 residues.

The gene calls are TRBV6-5 and TRBJ2-7; TRBD2 matches 9 bases. Germline V lookup: CDR1 MNHEY, CDR2 SVGAGI. The CDR3 length is 13 residues. V shed 10 bases, J shed 2 bases, and the junction held 6 bases outside the gene matches. The CDR3 protein is CATMGTSPYEQYF. DNA for the CDR3: TGTGCCACAATGGGGACTAGCCCCTACGAGCAGTACTTC.

This sequence joins TRBV24-1 and TRBJ1-2; 10 bases agree with TRBD1. The CDR3 is made up of 15 amino acids. V was pared by 3 bases and J by 8 bases, with 8 bases of the junction left unmatched. Germline V gene lookup returns CDR1 KGHDR and CDR2 SFDVKD. The CDR3 is CATSDAGQGRGGYTF. CDR3 nucleotides: TGTGCCACCAGTGATGCGGGACAGGGGCGCGGGGGCTACACCTTC.

The chain joins TRBV18 to TRBJ1-2; D is uncertain. Germline-derived CDR1 and CDR2 are KGHSH and LQKENI. This CDR3 is built from 18 residues. Trimming took 0 bases from V and 2 from J, leaving 19 bases between them. The CDR3 DNA reads TGTGCCAGCTCACCACCAAACGAGGTCGGACGGGAAAACTATGGCTACACCTTC. This translates into CASSPPNEVGRENYGYTF.

This chain links TRBV15 with TRBJ1-4; D not resolved. The CDR3 covers 16 residues. Germline CDR1 LNHNV, CDR2 YYDKDF (reference sequence). Trimming left V 3 bases short and J 7 bases short, with 18 bases between. The CDR3 sequence is CATSSQPDREGEKLFF. CDR3 coding DNA: TGTGCCACCAGCAGTCAACCTGACCGGGAGGGTGAAAAACTGTTTTTT.

The sample holds one count of this clone. The CDR3 protein is CASSFPERANVLTF. The CDR3 DNA follows: TGCGCCAGCAGCTTCCCGGAGAGGGCCAACGTCCTGACTTTC. The V and J genes are TRBV5-1 and TRBJ2-6; D remains unclear. This CDR3 spans 14 amino acids. V lost 2 bases to trimming and J lost 5 bases, with 8 bases between them. Looked up from germline, CDR1 is SGHRS and CDR2 is YFSETQ. Variable domain in full (rest from reference TRBV5-1 and TRBJ2-6): KAGVTQTPRYLIKTRGQQVTLSCSPISGHRSVSWYQQTPGQGLQFLFEYFSETQRNKGNFPGRFSGRQFSNSRSEMNVSTLELGDSALYLCASSFPERANVLTFGAGSRLTVL.

The chain is built from TRBV16 and TRBJ2-3, with 9 bases matching TRBD1. Germline V CDR1 and CDR2: KGHSY, FQNENV. This CDR3 contains 15 residues. V dropped 4 bases and J dropped 4; count of bases not matched to a gene: 6. In DNA, the CDR3 is TGTGCCAGCAGCCTCTCGGACAGGGGCCCAGATACGCAGTATTTT. Translating it yields CASSLSDRGPDTQYF. The full variable domain, with the rest looked up from reference TRBV16 and TRBJ2-3, is GEEVAQTPKHLVRGEGQKAKLYCAPIKGHSYVFWYQQVLKNEFKFLISFQNENVFDETGMPKERFSAKCLPNSPCSLEIQATKLEDSAVYFCASSLSDRGPDTQYFGPGTRLTVL.

The V and J genes are TRBV19 and TRBJ1-1; possible D gene TRBD1, 5 bases. Germline CDR1 reads LNHDA; CDR2 reads SQIVND (reference sequence). V was shortened by 2 bases and J by 1 base, with 17 bases between the two germline ends. The CDR3 extends over 17 amino acids. CDR3 loop: CASSIIFIGQGNTEAFF. The CDR3 region has the DNA TGTGCCAGTAGTATAATCTTTATCGGGCAGGGGAACACTGAAGCTTTCTTT.

A single count supports this clone. The rearrangement links TRBV29-1 to TRBJ1-2; D is unresolved. The CDR3 length is 14 residues. Trimming removed 4 bases at V and 2 bases at J, with 14 bases between. Looked up from germline, CDR1 is SQVTM and CDR2 is ANQGSEA. CDR3 DNA sequence: TGCAGCGTTGGAGGGTATGGGTCGAACTATGGCTACACCTTC. Amino acid sequence: CSVGGYGSNYGYTF.

This clone was counted a single time. The chain has TRBV11-2 and TRBJ1-2, with D possibly matching TRBD1 (6 bases). V dropped 1 base and J dropped 7 bases, with 13 bases sitting between them. The length of the CDR3 is 14 residues. Germline values: CDR1 SGHAT, CDR2 FQNNGV. The CDR3 sequence is CASSLAQGFGGYTF. CDR3 nucleotides: TGTGCCAGCAGCTTAGCCCAGGGGTTTGGTGGCTACACCTTC.

Only one count was recorded for this clone. J is TRBJ2-7 and V is TRBV9, with 8 bases fitting TRBD1. J was trimmed by 2 bases and V by 3 bases; bases with no gene match: 7. The germline gives CDR1 SGDLS, CDR2 YYNGEE. The CDR3 covers 15 residues. In nucleotides, the CDR3 is TGTGCCAGCAGCGCAGGGGGCGGAATAACCTACGAGCAGTACTTC. Translation gives CASSAGGGITYEQYF.

A single count supports this clone. The rearrangement links TRBV19 to TRBJ2-1; 7 positions match TRBD1. V gave up 2 bases and J gave up 9 bases; unmatched junction bases: 7. CDR1 is LNHDA and CDR2 is SQIVND in the germline V gene (reference sequence). The CDR3 runs to 14 residues. In DNA, the CDR3 is TGTGCCAGTAGTATAAACAGGGGTGGCGGTGAGCAGTTCTTC. Residues: CASSINRGGGEQFF.

The J gene is TRBJ1-2, the V gene TRBV18, with 10 bases matching TRBD1. Unmatched junction bases numbered 11, after V lost 6 bases and J lost 7 bases. Per the germline V gene, CDR1 is KGHSH and CDR2 is LQKENI. This CDR3 contains 15 residues. CDR3 sequence: CASSLETGGAFGYTF. The CDR3 bases are TGTGCCAGCTCTCTCGAGACAGGGGGCGCTTTTGGCTACACCTTC. The complete variable domain, with remaining parts taken from reference TRBV18 and TRBJ1-2, reads NAGVMQNPRHLVRRRGQEARLRCSPMKGHSHVYWYRQLPEEGLKFMVYLQKENIIDESGMPKERFSAEFPKEGPSILRIQQVVRGDSAAYFCASSLETGGAFGYTFGSGTRLTVV.

The rearrangement links TRBV2 to TRBJ2-7; 8 nucleotides match TRBD2. Germline trimming cut 5 bases from V and 3 bases from J; bases unmatched to any gene: 9. Germline lookup yields CDR1 SNHLY and CDR2 FYNNEI. The CDR3 has 15 residues. This CDR3 is CASSQGGGKFYEQYF. CDR3 in DNA: TGTGCCAGCAGTCAAGGCGGGGGGAAATTCTACGAGCAGTACTTC.

J is TRBJ2-1 and V is TRBV7-9; 11 bases are a match to TRBD1. Germline lookup yields CDR1 SEHNR and CDR2 FQNEAQ (reference sequence). Trimming took 4 bases from V and 4 from J; bases not matched to a gene: 6. This CDR3 has 16 amino acids. The CDR3 DNA reads TGTGCCAGCAGCTCAGGACAGGGGGCGAAATACAATGAGCAGTTCTTC. Translating it yields CASSSGQGAKYNEQFF.

This clone was observed once. The CDR3 region has the DNA TGTGCCAGCACTAAATCCAGGGAGGGGAACTATGGCTACACCTTC. It translates to CASTKSREGNYGYTF. The chain uses TRBV13 and TRBJ1-2; tentative D call: TRBD1 (5 bases). The CDR3 runs to 15 residues. The V and J ends lost 7 bases and 2 bases respectively, with 17 bases between them. Germline V gene data show CDR1 as PRHDT and CDR2 as FYEKMQ (reference sequence).

CDR3 amino acids: CASSLGTASYGYTF. In nucleotides, the CDR3 is TGTGCCAGCAGCTTAGGGACAGCAAGCTATGGCTACACCTTC. This chain connects TRBV7-9 to TRBJ1-2; a possible D gene is TRBD1 (6 bases). V was shortened by 1 base and J by 4 bases, with 10 bases between the two germline ends. The CDR3 has 14 residues. The germline V gene has CDR1 SEHNR and CDR2 FQNEAQ (reference sequence).

For this clone: The conserved final phenylalanine or tryptophan is absent from the CDR3, which likely points to a read error. The limits of the CDR3 on the DNA are not certain, so only TCRdb's listed CDR3 is given. The V and J genes are TRBV10-1 and TRBJ1-2; the table's D call, TRBD1, was not checked against the DNA. Looked up from germline, CDR1 is WNHNN and CDR2 is SYGVQD (reference sequence). Inclusive of both ends, the CDR3 amounts to 13 amino acids. The CDR3 reads CASSELGLTGAKV.

The chain employs TRBV25-1 and TRBJ1-2; D gene ambiguous. This CDR3 is 12 amino acids long. Per germline, CDR1 MGHDK and CDR2 SYGVNS. V was pared by 4 bases and J by 5 bases, with 8 bases between. DNA of the CDR3: TGTGCCAGCAGTGCTGGGCCGTATGGCTACACCTTC. Amino acids: CASSAGPYGYTF.

The chain carries TRBV7-9 and TRBJ1-1; D may be TRBD1 (6 bases). Trimming removed 5 bases at V and 8 bases at J, with 12 bases between. This CDR3 contains 12 residues. CDR1 SEHNR and CDR2 FQNEAQ come from the germline V gene (reference sequence). DNA for the CDR3: TGTGCCAGCAGCCCCGACAGGACCGAAGCTTTCTTT. It is translated as CASSPDRTEAFF.

The V and J genes are TRBV10-1 and TRBJ2-3; 11 bases fit TRBD1. This CDR3 is built from 15 residues. After removal of 4 bases from V and 5 bases from J, the junction contained 5 bases not matched to a gene. CDR1 and CDR2 from the germline V gene are WNHNN and SYGVQD (reference sequence). CDR3 DNA: TGCGCCAGCAGTGTTAGGACAGGGGGCCTAGATACGCAGTATTTT. Translated: CASSVRTGGLDTQYF.

The V call is TRBV10-3, the J call TRBJ1-6; maybe TRBD1 (6 bases). Trimming left V 6 bases short and J 6 bases short, with 12 bases between. CDR3 length: 14 residues. Germline values: CDR1 ENHRY, CDR2 SYGVKD. As DNA, the CDR3 is TGTGCCATCAGCGAGGACAGCCTTAATTCACCCCTCCACTTT. The encoded protein is CAISEDSLNSPLHF.